Below, 3 T cell receptor beta chains from the same sample are listed, as sequenced in a study of T-cell reconstitution after alpha-beta-depleted transplantation in children. As it was prepared, the TCRbeta library received unique molecular identifiers. TCRdb recomputed calls from the PCR reads with MiXCR, one row per CDR3 protein. The sample includes approximately 520,000 distinct CDR3 sequences, 11% of them seen just once. Sequences were derived from PBMCs, mostly from graft donor cells, sampled 180 days after TCRalphabeta/CD19-depleted stem cell transplant. All receptors come from a female patient aged 2 to 10 who had a stem cell transplant for aplastic anemia, so the T cells may come from the graft donor.

This clonotype was counted between two and nine times. V usage is TRBV5-1 and J usage is TRBJ2-7; 11 nucleotides align to TRBD1. V lost 4 bases to trimming and J lost 3 bases; unmatched junction nucleotides: 12. This CDR3 contains 17 residues. Germline V gene lookup returns CDR1 SGHRS and CDR2 YFSETQ. The CDR3 is CASSHRPGQGGYYEQYF. The CDR3, as DNA: TGCGCCAGCAGCCACCGGCCGGGACAGGGGGGGTACTACGAGCAGTACTTC.

The chain recombines TRBV29-1 with TRBJ2-7; no clear D. Per germline, CDR1 SQVTM and CDR2 ANQGSEA. This CDR3 contains 12 residues. The ends were cut back, 7 bases at V and 2 bases at J, with 12 bases in the middle. The CDR3 protein is CSGQTTPYEQYF. CDR3 bases: TGCAGCGGCCAAACTACTCCCTACGAGCAGTACTTC.

This clonotype has a handful of counts. V gene TRBV12-3 or TRBV12-4 combines with J gene TRBJ2-2; 10 nucleotides align to TRBD2. Losses at the gene ends were 0 bases for V and 6 bases for J; bases not matched to a gene: 7. This CDR3 comprises 17 residues. The CDR3: CASSLAVASGSAGELFF. The CDR3 nucleotides are TGTGCCAGCAGTTTAGCTGTCGCTAGCGGGAGTGCCGGGGAGCTGTTTTTT.